This record looks at one T cell receptor (beta chain) sequence and its context. These data belong to a study of blood T cell repertoires in COVID-19. Study as a whole: Sites across the United States, Italy and Spain contributed samples from acute and convalescent COVID-19. PBMCs, B-cell-depleted T cells, or T cells provided the cDNA or gDNA that made up the material.

Original methodology: Scientists estimated how many nucleated cells there were by amplifying reference gene primers. Repertoires were generated with immunoSEQ multiplex PCR, while TCRdb's copy carries only in-frame clones and drops some. Clone size and the V and J calls come from that table; the DNA yielded D and trimming. The sample has 130,000 to 150,000 clones, over 80% seen once; the top ten hold approximately 0.98%. The V gene end was trimmed by 5 bases and the J gene end by 11 bases; junction bases not matched to a gene: 10. CDR1 and CDR2 from the germline V gene are MNHEY and SMNVEV (reference sequence). The CDR3 has 13 amino acids.

V is TRBV27 and J is TRBJ2-3, with TRBD1 identical over 7 bases. This receptor was obtained from a woman in her forties or fifties with acute or convalescent COVID-19. Specimen: peripheral blood. CDR3 in DNA: TGTGCCAGCAGTCCCATCGACAGGGTGGGGCAGTATTTT. Translating gives CASSPIDRVGQYF.